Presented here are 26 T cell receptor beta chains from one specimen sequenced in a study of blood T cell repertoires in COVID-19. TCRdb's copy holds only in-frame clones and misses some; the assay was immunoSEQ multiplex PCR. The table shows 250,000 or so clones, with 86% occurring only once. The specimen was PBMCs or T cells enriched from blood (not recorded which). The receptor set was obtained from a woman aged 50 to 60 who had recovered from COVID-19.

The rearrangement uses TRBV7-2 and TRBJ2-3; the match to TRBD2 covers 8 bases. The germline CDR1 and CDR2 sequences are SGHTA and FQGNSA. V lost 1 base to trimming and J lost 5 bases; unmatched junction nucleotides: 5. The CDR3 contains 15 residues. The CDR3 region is CASSLGRGGLDTQYF. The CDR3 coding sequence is TGTGCCAGCAGCTTAGGCCGGGGGGGCCTAGATACGCAGTATTTT.

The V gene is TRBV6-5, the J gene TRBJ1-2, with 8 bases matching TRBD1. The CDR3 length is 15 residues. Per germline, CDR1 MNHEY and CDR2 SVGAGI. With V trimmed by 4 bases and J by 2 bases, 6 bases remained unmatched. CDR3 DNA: TGTGCCAGCAGTTTGACGACAGGGGCCAACTATGGCTACACCTTC. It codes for CASSLTTGANYGYTF.

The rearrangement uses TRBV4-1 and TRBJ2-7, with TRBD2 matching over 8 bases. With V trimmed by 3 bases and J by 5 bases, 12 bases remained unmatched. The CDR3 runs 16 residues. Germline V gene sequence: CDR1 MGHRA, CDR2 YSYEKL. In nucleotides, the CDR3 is TGCGCCAGCAGCCAGAGTGTGGGACTAGGCTGGGACGAGCAGTACTTC. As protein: CASSQSVGLGWDEQYF.

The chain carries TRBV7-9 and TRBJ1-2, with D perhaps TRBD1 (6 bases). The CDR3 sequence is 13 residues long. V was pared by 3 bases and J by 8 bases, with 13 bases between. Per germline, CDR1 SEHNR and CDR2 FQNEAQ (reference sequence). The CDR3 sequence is CASSFSATGGYTF. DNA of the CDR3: TGTGCCAGCAGCTTTTCAGCGACAGGCGGCTACACCTTC.

The CDR3, as DNA: TGTGCCAGCCGGGACAGGGGAGGTGGAAACACTGAAGCTTTCTTT. The encoded protein is CASRDRGGGNTEAFF. The chain joins TRBV19 to TRBJ1-1; 10 bases are a match to TRBD1. The CDR3 has 15 amino acids. V gave up 9 bases and J gave up 2 bases; unmatched junction bases: 9. CDR1 and CDR2 from the germline V gene are LNHDA and SQIVND (reference sequence). The full variable domain, in which reference TRBV19 and TRBJ1-1 provide the parts outside the CDR3, is DGGITQSPKYLFRKEGQNVTLSCEQNLNHDAMYWYRQDPGQGLRLIYYSQIVNDFQKGDIAEGYSVSREKKESFPLTVTSAQKNPTAFYLCASRDRGGGNTEAFFGQGTRLTVV.

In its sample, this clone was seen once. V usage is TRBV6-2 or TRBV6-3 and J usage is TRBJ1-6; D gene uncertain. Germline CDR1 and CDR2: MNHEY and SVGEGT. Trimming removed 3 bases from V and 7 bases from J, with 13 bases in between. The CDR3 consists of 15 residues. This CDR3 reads CASSYIGQQNSPLHF. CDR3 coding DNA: TGTGCCAGCAGTTATATCGGCCAACAGAATTCACCCCTCCACTTT.

The DNA of the CDR3 is TGTGCCACCAGTGACCCGTCGGGGGGGGATCAGCCCCAGCATTTT. Translating it yields CATSDPSGGDQPQHF. The chain employs TRBV24-1 and TRBJ1-5; tentatively, D is TRBD1 (5 bases). CDR1 is KGHDR, CDR2 SFDVKD, per germline. V was cut by 4 bases and J by 5 bases, with 14 bases left in between. The CDR3 has 15 residues.

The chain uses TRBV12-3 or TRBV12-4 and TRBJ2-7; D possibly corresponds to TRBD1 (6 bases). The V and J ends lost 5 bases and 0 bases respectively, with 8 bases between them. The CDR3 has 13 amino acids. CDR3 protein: CASSLTGSYEQYF. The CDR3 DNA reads TGTGCCAGCAGTCTGACAGGCTCCTACGAGCAGTACTTC.

CDR3 nucleotides: TGCGCCAGCAGCTCCCCGGCTAGCGACGGGACCCAGTACTTC. It translates to CASSSPASDGTQYF. This chain links TRBV4-1 with TRBJ2-5; a possible D gene is TRBD2 (6 bases). V gave up 5 bases and J gave up 7 bases, with 17 bases separating them. This CDR3 comprises 14 residues. CDR1 and CDR2 (germline): MGHRA, YSYEKL.

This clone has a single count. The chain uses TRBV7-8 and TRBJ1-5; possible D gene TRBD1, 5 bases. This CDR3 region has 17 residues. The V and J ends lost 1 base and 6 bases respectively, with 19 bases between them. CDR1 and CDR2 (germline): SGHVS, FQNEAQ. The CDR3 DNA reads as TGTGCCAGCAGCTTAGGGTCGGACACGTGGGTTGGTCAGCCCCAGCATTTT. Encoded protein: CASSLGSDTWVGQPQHF.

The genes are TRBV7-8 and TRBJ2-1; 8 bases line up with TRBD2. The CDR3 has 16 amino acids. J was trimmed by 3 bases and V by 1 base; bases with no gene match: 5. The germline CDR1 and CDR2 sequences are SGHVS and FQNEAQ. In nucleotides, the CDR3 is TGTGCCAGCAGCTTAGGAGCGGGAGCCGGCTACAATGAGCAGTTCTTC. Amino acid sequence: CASSLGAGAGYNEQFF.

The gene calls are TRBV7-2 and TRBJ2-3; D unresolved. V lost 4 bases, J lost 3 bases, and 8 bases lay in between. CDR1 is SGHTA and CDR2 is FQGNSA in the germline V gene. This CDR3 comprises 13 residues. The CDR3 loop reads CASSSERTDTQYF. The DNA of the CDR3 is TGTGCCAGCAGCTCAGAGAGGACAGATACGCAGTATTTT.

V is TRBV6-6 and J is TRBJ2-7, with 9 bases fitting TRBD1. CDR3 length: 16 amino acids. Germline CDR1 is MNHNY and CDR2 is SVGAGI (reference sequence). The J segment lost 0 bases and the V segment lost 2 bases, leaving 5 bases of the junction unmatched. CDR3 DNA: TGTGCCAGCAGTTACCGTTCACAGGGGGCCTCCTACGAGCAGTACTTC. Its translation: CASSYRSQGASYEQYF.

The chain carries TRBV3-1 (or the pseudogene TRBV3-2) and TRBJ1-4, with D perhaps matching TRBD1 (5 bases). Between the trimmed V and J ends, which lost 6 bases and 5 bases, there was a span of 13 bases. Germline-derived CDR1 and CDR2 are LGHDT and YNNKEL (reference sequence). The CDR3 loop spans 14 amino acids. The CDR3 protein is CASSRRAGNEKLFF. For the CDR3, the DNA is TGTGCCAGCAGTCGCAGGGCCGGAAATGAAAAACTGTTTTTT.

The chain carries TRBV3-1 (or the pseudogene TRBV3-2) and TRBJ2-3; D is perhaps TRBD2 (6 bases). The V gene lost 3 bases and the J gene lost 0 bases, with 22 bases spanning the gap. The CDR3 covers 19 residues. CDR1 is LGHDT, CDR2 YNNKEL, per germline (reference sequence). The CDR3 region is CASSHSYRDGSDSTDTQYF. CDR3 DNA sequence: TGTGCCAGCAGCCACTCTTACCGGGACGGGAGCGATAGCACAGATACGCAGTATTTT.

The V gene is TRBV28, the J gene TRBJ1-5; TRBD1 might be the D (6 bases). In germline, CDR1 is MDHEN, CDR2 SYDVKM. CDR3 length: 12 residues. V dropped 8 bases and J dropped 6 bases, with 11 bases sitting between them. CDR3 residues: CASSGGPQPQHF. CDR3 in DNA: TGTGCCAGCTCCGGGGGGCCTCAGCCCCAGCATTTT.

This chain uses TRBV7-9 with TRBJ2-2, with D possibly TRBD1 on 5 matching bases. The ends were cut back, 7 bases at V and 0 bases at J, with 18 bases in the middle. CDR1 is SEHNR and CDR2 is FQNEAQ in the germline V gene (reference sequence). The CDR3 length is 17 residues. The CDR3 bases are TGTGCCAGCACCGAACGACAGTCCTTTTCGAACACCGGGGAGCTGTTTTTT. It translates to CASTERQSFSNTGELFF. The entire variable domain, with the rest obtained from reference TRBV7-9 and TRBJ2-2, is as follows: DTGVSQNPRHKITKRGQNVTFRCDPISEHNRLYWYRQTLGQGPEFLTYFQNEAQLEKSRLLSDRFSAERPKGSFSTLEIQRTEQGDSAMYLCASTERQSFSNTGELFFGEGSRLTVL.

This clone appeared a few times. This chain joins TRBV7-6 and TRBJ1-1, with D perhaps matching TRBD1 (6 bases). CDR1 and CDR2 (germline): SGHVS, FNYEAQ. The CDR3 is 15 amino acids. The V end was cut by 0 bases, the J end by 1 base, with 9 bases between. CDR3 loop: CASSLAAGENTEAFF. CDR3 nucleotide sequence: TGTGCCAGCAGCTTAGCTGCAGGGGAGAACACTGAAGCTTTCTTT.

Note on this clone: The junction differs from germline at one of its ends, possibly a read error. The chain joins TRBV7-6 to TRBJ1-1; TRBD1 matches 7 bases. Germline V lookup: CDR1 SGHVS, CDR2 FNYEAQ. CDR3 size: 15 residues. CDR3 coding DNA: TGTGCCAGCAGCTTAGGTCGAACTCTGAAAGGGGGACAGATCTTT. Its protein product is CASSLGRTLKGGQIF.

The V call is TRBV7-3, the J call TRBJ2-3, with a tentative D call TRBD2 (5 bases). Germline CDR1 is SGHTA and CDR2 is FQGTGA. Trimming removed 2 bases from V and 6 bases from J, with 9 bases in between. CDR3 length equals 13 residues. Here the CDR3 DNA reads TGTGCCAGCAGCTTAGAGGGCTTCGATACGCAGTATTTT. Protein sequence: CASSLEGFDTQYF.

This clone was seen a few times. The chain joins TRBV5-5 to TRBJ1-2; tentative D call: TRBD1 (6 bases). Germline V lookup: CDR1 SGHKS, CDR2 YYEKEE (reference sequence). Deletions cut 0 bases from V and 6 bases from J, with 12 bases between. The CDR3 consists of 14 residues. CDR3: CASSLVPGENGYTF. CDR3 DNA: TGTGCCAGCAGCTTGGTCCCAGGGGAGAATGGCTACACCTTC.

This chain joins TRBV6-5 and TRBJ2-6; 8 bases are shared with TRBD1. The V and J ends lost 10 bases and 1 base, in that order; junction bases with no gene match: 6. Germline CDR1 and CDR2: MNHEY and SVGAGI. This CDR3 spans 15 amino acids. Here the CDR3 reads CATTRDRSGANVLTF. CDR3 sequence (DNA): TGTGCCACCACCCGGGACAGGTCTGGGGCCAACGTCCTGACTTTC.

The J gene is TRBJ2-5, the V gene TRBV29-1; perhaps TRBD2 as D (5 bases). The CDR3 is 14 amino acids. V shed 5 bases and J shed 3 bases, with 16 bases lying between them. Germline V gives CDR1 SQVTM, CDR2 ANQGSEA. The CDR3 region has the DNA TGCAGCGTTCGTGGAACAGCGGTGGAAGAGACCCAGTACTTC. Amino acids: CSVRGTAVEETQYF.

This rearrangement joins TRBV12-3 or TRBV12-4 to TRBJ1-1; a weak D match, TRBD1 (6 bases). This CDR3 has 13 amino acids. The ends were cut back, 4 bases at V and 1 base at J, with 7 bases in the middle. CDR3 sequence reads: CASSYRENTEAFF. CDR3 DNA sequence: TGTGCCAGCAGTTACAGGGAGAACACTGAAGCTTTCTTT.

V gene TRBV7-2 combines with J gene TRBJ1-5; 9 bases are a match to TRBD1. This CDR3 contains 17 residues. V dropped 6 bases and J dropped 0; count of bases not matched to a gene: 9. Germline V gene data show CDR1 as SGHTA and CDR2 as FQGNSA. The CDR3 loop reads CASSHRGQGNSNQPQHF. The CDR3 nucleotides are TGTGCCAGCAGTCACAGGGGGCAGGGGAATAGCAATCAGCCCCAGCATTTT.

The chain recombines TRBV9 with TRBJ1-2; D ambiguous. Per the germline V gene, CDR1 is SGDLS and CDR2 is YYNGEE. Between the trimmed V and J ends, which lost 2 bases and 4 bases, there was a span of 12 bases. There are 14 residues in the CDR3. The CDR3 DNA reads TGTGCCAGCAGCGTCCGCGAGGGTCCCTATGGCTACACCTTC. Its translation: CASSVREGPYGYTF.